This T cell receptor beta chain emerged from a study of response to subunit inactivated influenza vaccine. Study results and caveats: Only a handful of new T cells, the authors suggested, are recruited with each seasonal influenza vaccination.

TCRdb reprocessed the RT-PCR reads with MiXCR, giving one entry per CDR3 protein. The sample contains approximately 700,000 distinct CDR3 sequences, 15% to 17% of which appear only once. Notes on this clonotype: Antigen specificity is unknown.

Germline CDR1 reads SGHRS; CDR2 reads YFSETQ. CDR3 length: 14 residues. Trimming stripped 0 bases from V and 0 bases from J, with 6 bases between. The input for sequencing was PBMCs from blood, taken roughly 12 days after vaccination. J is TRBJ2-5 and V is TRBV5-1; D is unresolved. The source of this sequence is a man aged 50 or older who received an inactivated influenza vaccine. The CDR3 bases are TGCGCCAGCAGCTTGGGGGCGAACCAAGAGACCCAGTACTTC. Translation gives CASSLGANQETQYF.